The clone carrying this T cell receptor beta chain was seen a handful of times. The antigen remains unidentified. The CDR3 consists of 15 residues. The V end was cut by 2 bases, the J end by 4 bases, with 12 bases between. Germline CDR1 LNHDA, CDR2 SQIVND (reference sequence). This sample was taken from a study of T cells in Graves' hyperthyroidism and ophthalmopathy. Points from the study as a whole: Also found in blood were most expanded thyroid clonotypes above 0.001.

Researchers amplified the TCR beta CDR3 regions from RNA transcripts. The primer set for the first-round RT-PCR of the TCR CDR3 was HTBI. TCRdb processed the multiplex PCR reads anew with MiXCR; each CDR3 protein has one entry. The table has about 480,000 distinct CDR3 sequences, roughly 14% seen once. Recently diagnosed hyperthyroidism of less than 2 months' duration affected patients aged 18 to 65. Uncontrolled infection, other autoimmune disease, pregnancy or lactation led to exclusion. The chain uses TRBV19 and TRBJ2-1, with D possibly matching TRBD2 (5 bases). This clonotype was obtained from a woman under 30 with Graves' hyperthyroidism. The sample was blood. The CDR3 DNA sequence: TGTGCCAGTAGTATACGACCACTAGTTTACAATGAGCAGTTCTTC. Translating gives CASSIRPLVYNEQFF.